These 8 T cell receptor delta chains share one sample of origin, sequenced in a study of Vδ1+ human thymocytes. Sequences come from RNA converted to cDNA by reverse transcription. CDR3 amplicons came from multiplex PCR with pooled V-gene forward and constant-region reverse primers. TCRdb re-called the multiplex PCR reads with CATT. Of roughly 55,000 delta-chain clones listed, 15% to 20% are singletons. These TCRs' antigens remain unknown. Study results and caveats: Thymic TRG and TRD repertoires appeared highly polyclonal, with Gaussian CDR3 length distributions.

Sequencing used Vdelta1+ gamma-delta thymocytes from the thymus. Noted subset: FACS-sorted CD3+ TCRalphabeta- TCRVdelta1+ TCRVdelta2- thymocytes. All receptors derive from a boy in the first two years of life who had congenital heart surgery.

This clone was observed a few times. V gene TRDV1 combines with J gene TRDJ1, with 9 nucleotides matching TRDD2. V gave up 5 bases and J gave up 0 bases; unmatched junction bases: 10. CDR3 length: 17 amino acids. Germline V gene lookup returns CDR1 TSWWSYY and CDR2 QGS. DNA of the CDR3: TGTGCTCTTGGGAGGGGGCCTTCCTACGTAAACACCGATAAACTCATCTTT. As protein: CALGRGPSYVNTDKLIF.

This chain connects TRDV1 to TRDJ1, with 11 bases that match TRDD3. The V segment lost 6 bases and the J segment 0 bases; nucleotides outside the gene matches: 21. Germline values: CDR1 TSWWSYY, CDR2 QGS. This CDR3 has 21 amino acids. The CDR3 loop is CALGDVEVLGDNRQNTDKLIF. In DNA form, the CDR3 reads TGTGCTCTTGGAGACGTGGAGGTACTGGGGGATAATCGGCAGAACACCGATAAACTCATCTTT.

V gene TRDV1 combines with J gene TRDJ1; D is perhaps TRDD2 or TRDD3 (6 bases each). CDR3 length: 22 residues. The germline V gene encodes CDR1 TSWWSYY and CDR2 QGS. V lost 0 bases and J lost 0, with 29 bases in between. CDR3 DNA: TGTGCTCTTGGGGAACTATCCTACCTTACTGGGATGGCGTACCCGGACACCGATAAACTCATCTTT. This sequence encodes CALGELSYLTGMAYPDTDKLIF.

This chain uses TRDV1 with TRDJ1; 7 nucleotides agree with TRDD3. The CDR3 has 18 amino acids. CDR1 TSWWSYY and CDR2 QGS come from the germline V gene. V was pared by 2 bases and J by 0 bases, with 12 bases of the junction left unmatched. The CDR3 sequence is CALGEIPRLGAYTDKLIF. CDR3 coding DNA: TGTGCTCTTGGGGAAATCCCTAGGCTGGGGGCCTACACCGATAAACTCATCTTT.

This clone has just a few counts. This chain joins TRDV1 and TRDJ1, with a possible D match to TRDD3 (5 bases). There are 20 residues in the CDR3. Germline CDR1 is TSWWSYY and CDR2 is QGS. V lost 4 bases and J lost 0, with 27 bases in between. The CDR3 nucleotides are TGTGCTCTTGGGGGGAGGACGCGGATAACCCGGGGCCTGTACACCGATAAACTCATCTTT. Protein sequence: CALGGRTRITRGLYTDKLIF.

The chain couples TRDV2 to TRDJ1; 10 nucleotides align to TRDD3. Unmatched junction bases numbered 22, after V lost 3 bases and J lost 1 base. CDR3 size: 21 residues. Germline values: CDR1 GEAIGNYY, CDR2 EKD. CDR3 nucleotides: TGTGCCTGTGACCCGGTTTTGAGTCACCGGGGGATACGTCTATCCACCGATAAACTCATCTTT. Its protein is CACDPVLSHRGIRLSTDKLIF.

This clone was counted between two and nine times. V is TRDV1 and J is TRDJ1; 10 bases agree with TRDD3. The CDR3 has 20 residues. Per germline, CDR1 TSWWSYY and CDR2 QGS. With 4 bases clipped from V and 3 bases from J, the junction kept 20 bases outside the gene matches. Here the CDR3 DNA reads TGTGCTCTTGGGGGTCTTTCCTACCGGTATACTGGGGGATCGGCCGATAAACTCATCTTT. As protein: CALGGLSYRYTGGSADKLIF.

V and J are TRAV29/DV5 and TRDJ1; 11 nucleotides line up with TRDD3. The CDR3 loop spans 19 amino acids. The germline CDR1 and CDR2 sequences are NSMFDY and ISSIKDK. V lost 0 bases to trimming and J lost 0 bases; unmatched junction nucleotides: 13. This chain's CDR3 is CAASACLGDTAPYTDKLIF. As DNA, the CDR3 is TGTGCAGCAAGCGCGTGTCTGGGGGATACAGCCCCGTACACCGATAAACTCATCTTT.